The 30 T cell receptor beta chains listed next were all sequenced from one sample in a study of identical twins. TCRdb independently ran MiXCR on the 5' RACE reads; one entry per CDR3 protein. The sample holds about 100,000 distinct CDR3 sequences; under 7% are singletons and the top ten take about an eighth. Input material: memory T cells sorted from blood. Receptors were obtained from a woman aged 45 to 65 in good health.

Many counts were recorded for this clonotype. This rearrangement joins TRBV29-1 to TRBJ2-1, with D perhaps matching TRBD1 (6 bases). Trimming took 1 base from V and 6 from J, leaving 19 bases between them. Looked up from germline, CDR1 is SQVTM and CDR2 is ANQGSEA. The CDR3 consists of 16 residues. The CDR3 bases are TGCAGCGTTGAAGGGGGAACAAGGGGGAGCTCCAATGAGCAGTTCTTC. It specifies CSVEGGTRGSSNEQFF.

This clonotype was observed many times. The chain joins TRBV4-2 to TRBJ2-3; D is ambiguous. Germline V gene lookup returns CDR1 LGHNA and CDR2 YNFKEQ. The CDR3 contains 16 residues. Trimming shortened V by 0 bases and J by 5 bases, and 15 bases separated the two germline ends. CDR3 DNA sequence: TGTGCCAGCAGCCAAGAATCACTACCTAGGGTAGATACGCAGTATTTT. It translates to CASSQESLPRVDTQYF.

There are many counts of this clonotype. The chain couples TRBV3-1 to TRBJ2-3; D uncertain. V was pared by 1 base and J by 9 bases, with 17 bases between. Germline-derived CDR1 and CDR2 are LGHDT and YNNKEL (reference sequence). CDR3 length equals 15 residues. CDR3 residues: CASSQGPESLGTQYF. CDR3 sequence (DNA): TGTGCCAGCAGCCAAGGGCCCGAATCGCTGGGGACGCAGTATTTT.

This clonotype appeared a few times. The rearrangement joins TRBV20-1 to TRBJ1-5; no definite D call. The CDR3 has 14 amino acids. Germline V gene sequence: CDR1 DFQATT, CDR2 SNEGSKA (reference sequence). The V gene lost 3 bases and the J gene lost 4 bases, with 13 bases spanning the gap. DNA of the CDR3: TGCAGTGCTAGTCTTGGGATCCAAAATCAGCCCCAGCATTTT. This sequence encodes CSASLGIQNQPQHF.

This clonotype has just one count. With a much larger clone just one base away, this may be a read error. The chain combines TRBV5-4 with TRBJ2-1, with 8 bases fitting TRBD2. CDR3 length: 15 residues. The germline gives CDR1 SGHNT, CDR2 YYREEE (reference sequence). The CDR3 here is CASSPSGGLGNDQFF. CDR3 in DNA: TGTGCCAGCAGCCCCTCGGGGGGGTTAGGGAATGACCAGTTCTTC.

This clonotype was detected only a few times. The chain couples TRBV7-9 to TRBJ2-1; 7 bases align to TRBD1. V was clipped by 4 bases and J by 14 bases; unmatched bases: 5. CDR3 length equals 11 residues. Germline V CDR1 and CDR2: SEHNR, FQNEAQ (reference sequence). CDR3 protein: CASSWDSSEFF. CDR3 bases: TGTGCCAGCAGCTGGGACAGCTCGGAGTTCTTC.

This clonotype was counted only a few times. This chain connects TRBV7-2 to TRBJ2-7; D may be TRBD1 (6 bases). CDR1 is SGHTA and CDR2 is FQGNSA in the germline V gene. V lost 5 bases, J lost 7 bases, and 15 bases lay in between. The CDR3 spans 13 residues. The CDR3 here is CASSPGQGQEQYF. The CDR3 DNA follows: TGTGCCAGCAGCCCGGGCCAGGGGCAGGAGCAGTACTTC.

This chain joins TRBV30 and TRBJ2-1; 14 nucleotides match TRBD2. CDR1 GTSNPN and CDR2 SVGIG come from the germline V gene (reference sequence). The CDR3 spans 18 residues. The trim removed 5 bases at V and 6 bases at J, leaving 15 bases unmatched. CDR3 region: CAWFRPGTSGRRFNEQFF. In DNA form, the CDR3 reads TGTGCCTGGTTCCGCCCCGGGACTAGCGGGAGAAGATTCAATGAGCAGTTCTTC. Full variable domain (remainder filled in from reference TRBV30 and TRBJ2-1): SQTIHQWPATLVQPVGSPLSLECTVEGTSNPNLYWYRQAAGRGLQLLFYSVGIGQISSEVPQNLSASRPQDRQFILSSKKLLLSDSGFYLCAWFRPGTSGRRFNEQFFGPGTRLTVL.

This clonotype was seen repeatedly, ten times or more. V usage is TRBV2 and J usage is TRBJ2-7; TRBD2 agrees at 14 bases. This CDR3 has 18 amino acids. The V gene's germline CDR1 is SNHLY and CDR2 FYNNEI. The V and J ends lost 5 bases and 0 bases, in that order; junction bases with no gene match: 9. The CDR3 DNA sequence: TGTGCCAGCAGTCTATCCGGGACTAGCGGGAGATCCTCCTACGAGCAGTACTTC. This codes for CASSLSGTSGRSSYEQYF. Combining the CDR3 with reference TRBV2 and TRBJ2-7 gives the whole variable domain EPEVTQTPSHQVTQMGQEVILRCVPISNHLYFYWYRQILGQKVEFLVSFYNNEISEKSEIFDDQFSVERPDGSNFTLKIRSTKLEDSAMYFCASSLSGTSGRSSYEQYFGPGTRLTVT.

This clonotype was counted ten times or more. J is TRBJ2-5 and V is TRBV15; D might be TRBD2 (5 bases). Looked up from germline, CDR1 is LNHNV and CDR2 is YYDKDF (reference sequence). Deletions cut 0 bases from V and 0 bases from J, with 11 bases between. The CDR3 spans 16 residues. CDR3: CATSRDPTRDQETQYF. Here the CDR3 DNA reads TGTGCCACCAGCAGAGATCCTACGAGGGACCAAGAGACCCAGTACTTC.

This clonotype was seen ten or more times. The chain joins TRBV27 to TRBJ2-2; tentatively, D is TRBD1 (5 bases). V dropped 3 bases and J dropped 5 bases, with 7 bases sitting between them. The CDR3 length is 13 residues. The germline CDR1 and CDR2 sequences are MNHEY and SMNVEV (reference sequence). This chain's CDR3 is CASSFTGTGELFF. Written as DNA, the CDR3 is TGTGCCAGCAGTTTCACAGGTACCGGGGAGCTGTTTTTT.

The chain links TRBV7-9 to TRBJ1-3, with D uncertain. The CDR3 is made up of 12 amino acids. Between the trimmed V and J ends, which lost 5 bases and 9 bases, there was a span of 11 bases. The germline CDR1 and CDR2 sequences are SEHNR and FQNEAQ (reference sequence). CDR3 coding DNA: TGTGCCAGCAGCACCAACTCGGGCACCATATATTTT. It specifies CASSTNSGTIYF.

This clonotype appeared a few times. The chain links TRBV12-3 or TRBV12-4 to TRBJ2-1, with 8 bases fitting TRBD2. J lost 1 base, V lost 5 bases, and 10 bases had no gene match. This CDR3 is 17 amino acids long. As DNA, the CDR3 is TGTGCCAGCAGTGGTTACGGGAGGGCGCGTTCCTACAATGAGCAGTTCTTC. It codes for CASSGYGRARSYNEQFF.

There are a few counts of this clonotype. The rearrangement joins TRBV7-9 to TRBJ1-1, with D possibly matching TRBD1 (5 bases). The CDR3 sequence is 15 residues long. V was trimmed by 3 bases and J by 1 base, leaving 12 bases between them. Germline CDR1 SEHNR, CDR2 FQNEAQ (reference sequence). The CDR3 nucleotides read TGTGCCAGCAGCTTGGGGCAGAACCGGAACACTGAAGCTTTCTTT. Residues: CASSLGQNRNTEAFF.

This clonotype was seen ten or more times. The genes are TRBV6-2 or TRBV6-3 and TRBJ1-1; 12 nucleotides match TRBD1. Per germline, CDR1 MNHEY and CDR2 SVGEGT. The CDR3 runs to 18 residues. The trim removed 0 bases at V and 8 bases at J, leaving 13 bases unmatched. DNA of the CDR3: TGTGCCAGCAGTTACTCGGCGCCCGGGACAGGGGGCGCTTGGGAAGCTTTCTTT. Translating gives CASSYSAPGTGGAWEAFF.

This clonotype was observed many times. This chain links TRBV4-1 with TRBJ1-1; D not certain. The CDR3 has 13 amino acids. Germline CDR1 reads MGHRA; CDR2 reads YSYEKL. Deletions cut 2 bases from V and 3 bases from J, with 7 bases between. This chain's CDR3 is CASSQYSDTEAFF. The CDR3 DNA reads as TGCGCCAGCAGCCAATATAGTGACACTGAAGCTTTCTTT.

This clonotype showed up many times. The rearrangement links TRBV7-9 to TRBJ1-3; D uncertain. Trimming left V 2 bases short and J 0 bases short, with 11 bases between. This CDR3 region has 16 residues. Germline lookup yields CDR1 SEHNR and CDR2 FQNEAQ (reference sequence). CDR3 in DNA: TGTGCCAGCAGCTTATTTTCGCTTAGCTCTGGAAACACCATATATTTT. This translates into CASSLFSLSSGNTIYF.

The chain links TRBV4-1 to TRBJ2-5; TRBD1 matches 11 bases. The germline gives CDR1 MGHRA, CDR2 YSYEKL. CDR3 length equals 17 residues. The J segment lost 5 bases and the V segment lost 2 bases, leaving 10 bases of the junction unmatched. The CDR3 protein is CASSQPWTGGAEETQYF. The CDR3 region has the DNA TGCGCCAGCAGCCAACCTTGGACAGGGGGCGCGGAGGAGACCCAGTACTTC.

In its sample, this clonotype was seen a few times. The chain links TRBV6-5 to TRBJ2-3, with D perhaps being TRBD1 or TRBD2 (6 bases each). Germline V CDR1 and CDR2: MNHEY, SVGAGI. V dropped 0 bases and J dropped 3 bases, with 16 bases sitting between them. The CDR3 has 17 residues. The CDR3 here is CASSYSGLGGGTDTQYF. CDR3 sequence (DNA): TGTGCCAGCAGTTACTCGGGGCTCGGAGGGGGTACAGATACGCAGTATTTT.

This clonotype was seen repeatedly, ten times or more. The chain combines TRBV11-3 with TRBJ1-2; D is unresolved. The CDR3 runs 14 residues. Germline V gives CDR1 SGHNT, CDR2 YENEEA. V lost 0 bases and J lost 5, with 10 bases in between. The CDR3, as DNA: TGTGCCAGCAGCTTAGACCCCTGGCGTTATGGCTACACCTTC. Translation: CASSLDPWRYGYTF.

This clonotype has at least ten counts. The chain couples TRBV5-1 to TRBJ1-1; D remains unclear. The germline V gene encodes CDR1 SGHRS and CDR2 YFSETQ. Trimming took off 6 bases at V and 3 bases at J, with 12 bases between the two ends. The CDR3 contains 13 residues. CDR3 DNA sequence: TGCGCCAGCACAGGAGTATCGGACACTGAAGCTTTCTTT. Amino acids: CASTGVSDTEAFF.

This clonotype was observed at least ten times. The CDR3 loop reads CSVRQGASYEQYF. Written as DNA, the CDR3 is TGCAGCGTTAGACAGGGGGCTTCCTACGAGCAGTACTTC. The chain uses TRBV29-1 and TRBJ2-7; 10 bases fit TRBD1. CDR1 and CDR2 from the germline V gene are SQVTM and ANQGSEA. The V and J ends lost 5 bases and 1 base, in that order; junction bases with no gene match: 2. The CDR3 extends over 13 amino acids.

This clonotype was seen many times. V gene TRBV10-3 combines with J gene TRBJ2-1, with 13 bases that match TRBD2. The V gene's germline CDR1 is ENHRY and CDR2 SYGVKD. Losses at the gene ends were 3 bases for V and 8 bases for J; bases not matched to a gene: 10. This CDR3 is built from 17 residues. The CDR3 region is CAISDGTSGARGDEQFF. The CDR3 nucleotides are TGTGCCATCAGTGACGGGACTAGCGGGGCCCGCGGGGATGAGCAGTTCTTC.

The chain links TRBV24-1 to TRBJ2-5; no clear D. The CDR3 loop spans 11 amino acids. V was pared by 5 bases and J by 7 bases, with 7 bases between. CDR1 and CDR2 from the germline V gene are KGHDR and SFDVKD. The CDR3 DNA reads as TGTGCCACCAGTGTCTCCGGGACCCAGTACTTC. Translation gives CATSVSGTQYF.

This clonotype was observed at least ten times. The chain carries TRBV7-8 and TRBJ2-3; maybe TRBD1 (6 bases). The germline V gene encodes CDR1 SGHVS and CDR2 FQNEAQ. This CDR3 is built from 16 residues. Trimming cost V 5 bases and J 2 bases, with 17 bases left between them. Here the CDR3 reads CASSLPGETSTDTQYF. The DNA of the CDR3 is TGTGCCAGCAGCCTACCAGGGGAGACCTCCACAGATACGCAGTATTTT.

This clonotype was recorded many times. The chain joins TRBV12-3 or TRBV12-4 to TRBJ1-2; no reliable D call. Trimming pared 7 bases from V and 6 bases from J, leaving 9 bases between. The CDR3 consists of 11 residues. For the CDR3, the DNA is TGTGCCAGCACCTCAGGAGATGGCTACACCTTC. Protein: CASTSGDGYTF.

This clonotype was counted many times. V is TRBV27 and J is TRBJ1-1; D is unresolved. V shed 3 bases and J shed 4 bases, with 12 bases lying between them. This CDR3 is built from 14 residues. The germline CDR1 and CDR2 sequences are MNHEY and SMNVEV (reference sequence). For the CDR3, the DNA is TGTGCCAGCAGTTTTAGTGTTGGGTCCACTGAAGCTTTCTTT. Translated, it gives CASSFSVGSTEAFF.

In this sample, this clonotype turned up many times. The chain employs TRBV11-2 and TRBJ2-1, with 7 bases identical to TRBD2. Looked up from germline, CDR1 is SGHAT and CDR2 is FQNNGV. J was trimmed by 9 bases and V by 2 bases; bases with no gene match: 13. The CDR3 runs to 16 residues. The CDR3 DNA reads TGTGCCAGCAGCTTATTCCTAACGGGAGGCTTAGGTGAGCAGTTCTTC. Its protein product is CASSLFLTGGLGEQFF.

The table lists this clonotype with many counts. The genes are TRBV12-5 and TRBJ2-3, with D uncertain. The germline CDR1 and CDR2 sequences are LGHNT and FRNRAP. V was trimmed by 9 bases and J by 1 base, leaving 17 bases between them. The CDR3 covers 15 residues. The CDR3 here is CASSTEWGGTDTQYF. The CDR3 nucleotides are TGTGCTAGCTCGACGGAGTGGGGTGGCACAGATACGCAGTATTTT.

This sequence joins TRBV9 and TRBJ2-5; D is unclear. Trimming cost V 3 bases and J 3 bases, with 18 bases left between them. The germline V gene has CDR1 SGDLS and CDR2 YYNGEE. The CDR3 is made up of 16 amino acids. The CDR3 spells CASSARLRLEEETQYF. In DNA form, the CDR3 reads TGTGCCAGCAGCGCCCGATTGAGATTAGAGGAAGAGACCCAGTACTTC.